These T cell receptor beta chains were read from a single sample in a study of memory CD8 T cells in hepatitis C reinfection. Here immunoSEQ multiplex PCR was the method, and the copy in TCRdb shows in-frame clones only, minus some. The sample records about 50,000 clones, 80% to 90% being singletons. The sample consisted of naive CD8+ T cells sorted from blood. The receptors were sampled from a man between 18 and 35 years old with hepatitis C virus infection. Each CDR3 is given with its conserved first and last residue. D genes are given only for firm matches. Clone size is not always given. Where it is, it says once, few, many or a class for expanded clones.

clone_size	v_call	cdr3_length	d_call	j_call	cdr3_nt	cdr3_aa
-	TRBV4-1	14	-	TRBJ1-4	TGCGCCAGCAGCCAAGACCCCGGACTTGGAAAACTGTTTTTT	CASSQDPGLGKLFF
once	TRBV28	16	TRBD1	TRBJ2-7	TGTGCCAGCAGTCCCCGGGGCGTGGGACAGGCCTACGAGCAGTACTTC	CASSPRGVGQAYEQYF
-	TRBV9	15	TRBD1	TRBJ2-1	TGTGCCAGCAGCGTTTCAACAGGGGGCTTGAATGAGCAGTTCTTC	CASSVSTGGLNEQFF
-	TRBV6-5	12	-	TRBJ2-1	TGTGCCAGCAGACACGAGGGTTATGAGCAGTTCTTC	CASRHEGYEQFF
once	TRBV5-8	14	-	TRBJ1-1	TGTGCCAGCAGCTGGGGGGTGGTGGATACTGAAGCTTTCTTT	CASSWGVVDTEAFF
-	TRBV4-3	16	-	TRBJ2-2	TGCGCCAGCAGCCAAGACGCGGGCGCGGGGACCGGGGAGCTGTTTTTT	CASSQDAGAGTGELFF
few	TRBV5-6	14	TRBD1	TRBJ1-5	TGTGCCAGCAGCCACGACAGGGGAGATCAGCCCCAGCATTTT	CASSHDRGDQPQHF
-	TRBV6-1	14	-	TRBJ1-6	TGTGCCAGCAGTTCGCCAGACAGTTTAACACCCCTCCACTTT	CASSSPDSLTPLHF
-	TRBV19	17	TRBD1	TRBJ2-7	TGTGCCAGTAGTCCGAACCTCCGGGACAGGTTCTACTACGAGCAGTACTTC	CASSPNLRDRFYYEQYF
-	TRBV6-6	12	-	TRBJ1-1	TGTGCCAGCAGTAACAGGAACACTGAAGCTTTCTTT	CASSNRNTEAFF
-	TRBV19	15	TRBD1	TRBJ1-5	TGTGCCAGTACTCCCGACAGGGGACGAAATCAGCCCCAGCATTTT	CASTPDRGRNQPQHF
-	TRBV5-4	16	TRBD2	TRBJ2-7	TGTGCCAGCAGCTTGTCCCGGACTAGCGGACCCTACGAGCAGTACTTC	CASSLSRTSGPYEQYF
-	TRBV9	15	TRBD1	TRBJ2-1	TGTGCCAGCAGCGTTAGACAGGGGGCGCTTAATGAGCAGTTCTTC	CASSVRQGALNEQFF
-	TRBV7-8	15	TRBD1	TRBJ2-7	TGTGCCAGCAGCTTACCGGGACAGGGGGTTTACGAGCAGTACTTC	CASSLPGQGVYEQYF
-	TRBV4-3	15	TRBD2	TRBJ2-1	TGCGCCAGCAGCCCCGGACTAGCGGGCGTCAATGAGCAGTTCTTC	CASSPGLAGVNEQFF
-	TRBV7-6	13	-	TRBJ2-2	TGTGCCAGCAGCTTAGGCGGGGCCGGGGAGCTGTTTTTT	CASSLGGAGELFF
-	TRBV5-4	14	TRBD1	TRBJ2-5	TGTGCCAGCAGCTACACAGGGGTTCAAGAGACCCAGTACTTC	CASSYTGVQETQYF
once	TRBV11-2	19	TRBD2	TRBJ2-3	TGTGCCAGCAGCTTAGGGGGTAGCGGGAGTGTGGAGGGCACAGATACGCAGTATTTT	CASSLGGSGSVEGTDTQYF
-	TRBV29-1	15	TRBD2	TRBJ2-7	TGCAGCGTTCAGAACGGACTAGCGGGAGGCTACGAGCAGTACTTC	CSVQNGLAGGYEQYF
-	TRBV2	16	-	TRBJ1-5	TGTGCCAGCAGTGAGTATCGGACATCTGGGCGTCAGCCCCAGCATTTT	CASSEYRTSGRQPQHF
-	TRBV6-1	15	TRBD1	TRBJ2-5	TGTGCCAGCACCGACCCCGGGACAGGGGAAGAGACCCAGTACTTC	CASTDPGTGEETQYF
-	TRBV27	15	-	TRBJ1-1	TGTGCCAGCAGTGAAAAGGACAGCATGAACACTGAAGCTTTCTTT	CASSEKDSMNTEAFF
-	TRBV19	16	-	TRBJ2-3	TGTGCCAGTAGTGGTTTACGAGCCCTAAGCACAGATACGCAGTATTTT	CASSGLRALSTDTQYF
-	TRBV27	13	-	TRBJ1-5	TGTGCCAGCAGTGACCGGCAGGGCCAGCCCCAGCATTTT	CASSDRQGQPQHF